These T cell receptor beta chains were read from a single sample in a study of blood T cell repertoires in COVID-19. The table came from immunoSEQ multiplex PCR; TCRdb's copy has only in-frame clones and leaves some out. The table lists 65,000 to 85,000 clones, around 83% of them singletons. Sequencing was carried out using peripheral blood. The source is a man aged 45-65 years with active COVID-19. CDR3s include the opening cysteine and the closing phenylalanine or tryptophan. The D gene is left open where the match is weak. Where a row states a size, it is once, few, many or the class of an expanded clone; other rows omit it.

cdr3_nt: TGTGCCAGTAGTTCCCGACGGGACACCGGGGAGCTGTTTTTT; cdr3_aa: CASSSRRDTGELFF; d_call: -; v_call: TRBV19; j_call: TRBJ2-2; cdr3_length: 14; clone_size: -
cdr3_nt: TGTGCCAGCAGCCTCGTAGGGACAGGGGTAGGCGGGGAGCTGTTTTTT; cdr3_aa: CASSLVGTGVGGELFF; d_call: TRBD1; v_call: TRBV7-8; j_call: TRBJ2-2; cdr3_length: 16; clone_size: once
cdr3_nt: TGTGCCACCAGTGATCCGACAGGCTACAATGAGCAGTTCTTC; cdr3_aa: CATSDPTGYNEQFF; d_call: -; v_call: TRBV24-1; j_call: TRBJ2-1; cdr3_length: 14; clone_size: -
cdr3_nt: TGTGCCAGCAGCCAGGGGGGCGGGGAGCTGTTTTTT; cdr3_aa: CASSQGGGELFF; d_call: -; v_call: TRBV7-9; j_call: TRBJ2-2; cdr3_length: 12; clone_size: few
cdr3_nt: TGCGCCAGCAGCTTGGTGTCGGGTGAAAAACTGTTTTTT; cdr3_aa: CASSLVSGEKLFF; d_call: -; v_call: TRBV5-1; j_call: TRBJ1-4; cdr3_length: 13; clone_size: many
cdr3_nt: TGTGCCAGCAGTTACACCCCGGGACAGGTCAAAAGCACAGATACGCAGTATTTT; cdr3_aa: CASSYTPGQVKSTDTQYF; d_call: TRBD1; v_call: TRBV6-2/TRBV6-3; j_call: TRBJ2-3; cdr3_length: 18; clone_size: -
cdr3_nt: TGTGCCAGCAGCGCCCGTCGAGCGGGGGGATCAGATACGCAGTATTTT; cdr3_aa: CASSARRAGGSDTQYF; d_call: TRBD2; v_call: TRBV9; j_call: TRBJ2-3; cdr3_length: 16; clone_size: -
cdr3_nt: TGCGCCAGCAGTGAGTCGATTAACGACTACCAGAATGAGCAGTTCTTC; cdr3_aa: CASSESINDYQNEQFF; d_call: -; v_call: TRBV10-1; j_call: TRBJ2-1; cdr3_length: 16; clone_size: once
cdr3_nt: TGTGCCAGCAGTTTGTCCACCAGGGCCGCTGGGGCCAACGTCCTGACTTTC; cdr3_aa: CASSLSTRAAGANVLTF; d_call: -; v_call: TRBV27; j_call: TRBJ2-6; cdr3_length: 17; clone_size: -
cdr3_nt: TGTGCCAGCAGCTTGGCGGCGGGAGGGGACACAGATACGCAGTATTTT; cdr3_aa: CASSLAAGGDTDTQYF; d_call: TRBD2; v_call: TRBV5-4; j_call: TRBJ2-3; cdr3_length: 16; clone_size: -